The rows below give T cell receptor beta chains drawn from one sample of a study of T cell responses to AZD1222 COVID-19 vaccine. Clones were read by immunoSEQ multiplex PCR, and TCRdb kept only the in-frame ones, dropping some. The data show tens of thousands of clones, less than 95% seen once. Sequences were derived from peripheral blood, sampled 28 days after the second AZD1222 dose. The receptors shown here come from an adult who received the AZD1222 COVID-19 vaccine. Each CDR3 is given with its conserved first and last residue. Fields, in order: D gene, J gene, V gene, clone size, CDR3 protein, CDR3 DNA. D genes are given only for firm matches. Rows give clone size only sometimes, using once, few, many, or a class for an expanded clone.

>TRBD1|TRBJ2-7|TRBV3-1/TRBV3-2|NA
CASSPGTGAAIYEQYF
TGTGCCAGCAGCCCCGGGACAGGGGCGGCAATCTACGAGCAGTACTTC
>TRBD2|TRBJ2-7|TRBV12-3/TRBV12-4|NA
CASSFSGVYEQYF
TGTGCCAGCAGTTTTAGCGGGGTATACGAGCAGTACTTC
>NA|TRBJ1-2|TRBV28|NA
CASTPGGAEGYTF
TGTGCCAGCACCCCTGGGGGGGCGGAAGGCTACACCTTC
>NA|TRBJ1-4|TRBV7-2|NA
CASSVTGATNEKLFF
TGTGCCAGCAGCGTTACGGGTGCAACTAATGAAAAACTGTTTTTT
>TRBD1|TRBJ2-7|TRBV7-6|NA
CASSLAMGQGPYEQYF
TGTGCCAGCAGCTTGGCCATGGGACAGGGGCCCTACGAGCAGTACTTC
>NA|TRBJ1-5|TRBV29-1|NA
CSVEQGGQPQHF
TGCAGCGTTGAGCAGGGAGGACAGCCCCAGCATTTT
>TRBD2|TRBJ2-2|TRBV7-3|NA
CASPTGTTTGELFF
TGTGCCAGCCCGACCGGGACTACCACCGGGGAGCTGTTTTTT
>TRBD1|TRBJ2-5|TRBV6-5|NA
CASRRTGVQETQYF
TGTGCCAGCAGAAGAACAGGGGTCCAAGAGACCCAGTACTTC
>NA|TRBJ2-3|TRBV27|once
CASSWGDTQYF
TGTGCCAGCAGCTGGGGAGATACGCAGTATTTT
>NA|TRBJ1-1|TRBV6-1|NA
CASSEGGVSAFF
TGTGCCAGCAGTGAAGGGGGTGTTAGCGCTTTCTTT
>TRBD1|TRBJ2-1|TRBV14|NA
CASSPSPGTGGFYNEQFF
TGTGCCAGCAGCCCGAGTCCCGGGACAGGGGGCTTTTACAATGAGCAGTTCTTC
>NA|TRBJ2-7|TRBV6-2/TRBV6-3|NA
CASSGGSEQYF
TGTGCCAGTAGTGGGGGTTCCGAGCAGTACTTC
>NA|TRBJ2-1|TRBV18|NA
CASSPGGWEASYNEQFF
TGTGCCAGCTCACCCGGGGGTTGGGAGGCCTCCTACAATGAGCAGTTCTTC
>TRBD1|TRBJ2-7|TRBV6-2/TRBV6-3|once
CASSHPDRAILSSYEQYF
TGTGCCAGCAGTCACCCGGACAGGGCAATTCTCAGCTCCTACGAGCAGTACTTC
>NA|TRBJ1-2|TRBV3-1/TRBV3-2|NA
CASSLRTRSYGYTF
TGTGCCAGCAGCCTTCGGACCAGAAGCTATGGCTACACCTTC
>NA|TRBJ2-7|TRBV4-3|NA
CASSQGTRGTDEQYF
TGCGCCAGCAGCCAAGGAACCAGGGGAACGGATGAGCAGTACTTC
>NA|TRBJ1-5|TRBV29-1|NA
CSVISGGINQPQHF
TGCAGCGTTATTTCAGGAGGGATCAATCAGCCCCAGCATTTT
>TRBD2|TRBJ2-1|TRBV5-4|NA
CASSSTPGSGKNEQFF
TGTGCCAGCAGCTCGACCCCGGGTAGCGGGAAGAATGAGCAGTTCTTC
>NA|TRBJ1-6|TRBV5-4|few
CASSLFRDNSPLHF
TGTGCCAGCAGCCTTTTCCGAGATAATTCACCCCTCCACTTT
>NA|TRBJ2-3|TRBV6-5|NA
CASRVGGSTDTQYF
TGTGCCAGCAGGGTAGGGGGGAGCACAGATACGCAGTATTTT
>NA|TRBJ2-7|TRBV7-9|NA
CASSLEGPRVKIGF
TGTGCCAGCAGCTTAGAGGGCCCGAGGGTTAAAATCGGCTTC
>TRBD1|TRBJ2-2|TRBV7-8|NA
CASSLGTGDGELFF
TGTGCCAGCAGCTTAGGCACAGGGGACGGGGAGCTGTTTTTT
>NA|TRBJ2-3|TRBV2|NA
CASITRPTDTQYF
TGTGCCAGCATTACGCGGCCGACGGATACGCAGTATTTT
>NA|TRBJ2-3|TRBV9|NA
CASSPRTRGPLTDTQYF
TGTGCCAGCAGCCCCCGAACCAGGGGCCCTCTCACAGATACGCAGTATTTT
>TRBD1|TRBJ1-1|TRBV28|NA
CASSSGQRGNTEAFF
TGTGCCAGCAGTTCGGGACAGAGAGGGAACACTGAAGCTTTCTTT
>NA|TRBJ2-1|TRBV9|NA
CASSATSGGSGEQFF
TGTGCCAGCAGCGCGACGTCTGGGGGCTCGGGAGAGCAGTTCTTC
>TRBD1|TRBJ2-7|TRBV5-1|NA
CASSSGTGTSEQYF
TGCGCCAGCAGCTCCGGGACAGGGACGAGCGAGCAGTACTTC
>TRBD1|TRBJ1-1|TRBV12-5|NA
CASGSDRGQGTEAFF
TGTGCTAGTGGTTCCGACAGGGGCCAGGGGACTGAAGCTTTCTTT
>TRBD1|TRBJ1-2|TRBV28|NA
CASSQGVGSYGYTF
TGTGCCAGCAGCCAGGGGGTTGGTAGCTATGGCTACACCTTC
>TRBD1|TRBJ2-2|TRBV27|NA
CASSMTGAGELFF
TGTGCCAGCAGTATGACAGGGGCCGGGGAGCTGTTTTTT
>TRBD1|TRBJ1-2|TRBV28|NA
CASSFRDRVYGYTF
TGTGCCAGCAGTTTTCGGGACAGAGTCTATGGCTACACCTTC
>NA|TRBJ1-4|TRBV19|NA
CASSIDGWTPREKLFF
TGTGCCAGTAGTATAGATGGTTGGACACCCCGGGAAAAACTGTTTTTT
>TRBD2|TRBJ2-1|TRBV27|NA
CASSTQTSGFNEQFF
TGTGCCAGCAGTACCCAGACTAGCGGGTTCAATGAGCAGTTCTTC
>TRBD1|TRBJ2-7|TRBV20-1|NA
CSASRQGAGEQYF
TGCAGTGCTAGTCGACAGGGGGCGGGCGAGCAGTACTTC
>NA|TRBJ2-7|TRBV28|NA
CASSSPLASVTYEQYF
TGTGCCAGCAGTTCCCCTCTAGCTAGCGTAACTTACGAGCAGTACTTC
>TRBD2|TRBJ2-2|TRBV18|NA
CASSLFTLAGNANTGELFF
TGTGCCAGCTCACTATTCACTCTAGCGGGAAACGCGAACACCGGGGAGCTGTTTTTT
>NA|TRBJ2-6|TRBV5-4|NA
CASSLLRDSGANVLTF
TGTGCCAGCAGCTTGCTCAGGGATAGTGGGGCCAACGTCCTGACTTTC
>TRBD1|TRBJ1-2|TRBV9|NA
CASSGPGTGGYGYTF
TGTGCCAGCAGCGGCCCCGGGACAGGGGGCTATGGCTACACCTTC
>NA|TRBJ1-6|TRBV5-5|NA
CASSWTGTSSYNSPLHF
TGTGCCAGCAGCTGGACCGGAACAAGCTCCTATAATTCACCCCTCCACTTT
>NA|TRBJ1-3|TRBV27|NA
CASSLIRSSGNTIYF
TGTGCCAGCAGTTTAATCAGGAGCTCTGGAAACACCATATATTTT
>TRBD2|TRBJ2-7|TRBV28|NA
CASSFLTSGSYEQYF
TGTGCCAGCAGTTTTTTGACTAGCGGGTCCTACGAGCAGTACTTC
>NA|TRBJ1-4|TRBV27|NA
CASSLLVRGEKLFF
TGTGCCAGCAGTCTACTCGTCCGGGGAGAAAAACTGTTTTTT
>NA|TRBJ2-5|TRBV29-1|NA
CSGRVSQETQYF
TGCAGCGGCAGGGTCTCCCAAGAGACCCAGTACTTC
>NA|TRBJ2-1|TRBV7-7|NA
CASSFAQHNEQFF
TGTGCTAGCAGCTTCGCACAGCACAATGAGCAGTTCTTC
>NA|TRBJ1-2|TRBV7-8|NA
CASSLPRGAGGYTF
TGTGCCAGCAGCCTCCCTAGGGGGGCGGGTGGCTACACCTTC
>NA|TRBJ2-3|TRBV15|NA
CATSSGREDTQYF
TGTGCCACCAGCAGTGGACGTGAAGATACGCAGTATTTT
>NA|TRBJ2-3|TRBV18|NA
CASSPGSTDTQYF
TGTGCCAGCTCACCAGGCAGCACAGATACGCAGTATTTT
>NA|TRBJ2-2|TRBV9|NA
CASSPEGGKNTGELFF
TGTGCCAGCAGCCCAGAGGGGGGGAAGAACACCGGGGAGCTGTTTTTT
>NA|TRBJ2-7|TRBV6-5|NA
CASRMDGRSYEQYF
TGTGCCAGCAGGATGGACGGCCGTTCCTACGAGCAGTACTTC
>TRBD1|TRBJ2-7|TRBV4-1|NA
CASSQSDRDYEQYF
TGCGCCAGCAGCCAAAGCGACAGGGACTACGAGCAGTACTTC
>NA|TRBJ2-5|TRBV19|NA
CASRGFARETQYF
TGTGCCAGCCGGGGCTTCGCCCGGGAGACCCAGTACTTC